Below are 30 T cell receptor beta chains sequenced from a single sample in a study of T cell changes during pregnancy in multiple sclerosis. This table comes from immunoSEQ multiplex PCR, and its TCRdb copy is limited to in-frame clones, with some not included. The sample consists of roughly 72,000 clones, 90% to 95% of them appearing once. The sample in question was CD4+ T cells from peripheral blood mononuclear cells, obtained after pregnancy. These receptors came from a female donor with multiple sclerosis, enrolled in a pregnancy study.

The CDR3 loop is CASTRGVLQETQYF. The CDR3 DNA sequence: TGTGCCAGCACACGGGGGGTGTTGCAAGAGACCCAGTACTTC. This chain links TRBV2 with TRBJ2-5, with 7 bases that match TRBD2. Germline CDR1 reads SNHLY; CDR2 reads FYNNEI. Trimming took 7 bases from V and 2 from J; bases not matched to a gene: 7. The CDR3 spans 14 residues.

This clone was recorded only once. This chain links TRBV11-2 with TRBJ2-7, with a weak D call TRBD2 (6 bases). The CDR3 sequence is 15 residues long. Germline values: CDR1 SGHAT, CDR2 FQNNGV. V was pared by 1 base and J by 4 bases, with 14 bases between. The CDR3 loop reads CASSLVAGRAYEQYF. Written as DNA, the CDR3 is TGTGCCAGCAGCTTAGTGGCCGGGAGAGCTTACGAGCAGTACTTC.

This chain links TRBV7-8 with TRBJ1-3, with TRBD1 matching 12 bases. The junction had 15 bases not matched to a gene; V was cut back by 5 bases and J by 4 bases. This CDR3 spans 19 amino acids. CDR1 and CDR2 (germline): SGHVS, FQNEAQ. CDR3 DNA sequence: TGTGCCAGCAGCGCCGTCCCGGGACAGGGGGCTCCGGGGGGAAACACCATATATTTT. It specifies CASSAVPGQGAPGGNTIYF.

The J gene is TRBJ2-7, the V gene TRBV11-3, with D possibly being TRBD2 (6 bases). Trimming shortened V by 0 bases and J by 4 bases, and 7 bases separated the two germline ends. This CDR3 comprises 13 residues. CDR1 and CDR2 from the germline V gene are SGHNT and YENEEA. CDR3 protein: CASSLDGGYEQYF. CDR3 nucleotides: TGTGCCAGCAGCTTAGATGGAGGGTACGAGCAGTACTTC.

The V gene is TRBV5-8, the J gene TRBJ2-6, with D maybe TRBD2 (6 bases). V shed 0 bases and J shed 2 bases, with 6 bases lying between them. CDR1 SGHTS and CDR2 YDEGEE come from the germline V gene. This CDR3 comprises 15 residues. CDR3 nucleotides: TGTGCCAGCAGCTTGGGGGGGGCTGGGGCCAACGTCCTGACTTTC. Amino acid sequence: CASSLGGAGANVLTF.

This clone was observed a single time. This chain links TRBV7-2 with TRBJ2-3; no definite D call. Between the trimmed V and J ends, which lost 2 bases and 2 bases, there was a span of 5 bases. Germline CDR1 reads SGHTA; CDR2 reads FQGNSA. The CDR3 is made up of 13 amino acids. The DNA for the CDR3 is TGTGCCAGCAGCTTAAGCTTCACAGATACGCAGTATTTT. Its protein product is CASSLSFTDTQYF.

V and J are TRBV11-3 and TRBJ2-3, with D perhaps matching TRBD1 (6 bases). V was pared by 1 base and J by 2 bases, with 7 bases between. There are 14 residues in the CDR3. Germline CDR1 reads SGHNT; CDR2 reads YENEEA. CDR3: CASSLAGDTDTQYF. The CDR3, as DNA: TGTGCCAGCAGCTTAGCAGGGGACACAGATACGCAGTATTTT. Complete variable domain (other parts from reference TRBV11-3 and TRBJ2-3): EAGVVQSPRYKIIEKKQPVAFWCNPISGHNTLYWYLQNLGQGPELLIRYENEEAVDDSQLPKDRFSAERLKGVDSTLKIQPAELGDSAVYLCASSLAGDTDTQYFGPGTRLTVL.

V gene TRBV19 combines with J gene TRBJ2-1; TRBD2 is a possible D gene (6 bases). CDR1 is LNHDA, CDR2 SQIVND, per germline (reference sequence). The CDR3 covers 19 residues. V lost 3 bases to trimming and J lost 1 base, with 22 bases between them. The chain's CDR3 is CASSIGPGEWGVSYNEQFF. The CDR3 DNA sequence: TGTGCCAGTAGTATCGGGCCGGGAGAGTGGGGGGTATCCTACAATGAGCAGTTCTTC.

The rearrangement links TRBV5-1 to TRBJ2-2; the D gene is possibly TRBD2 (6 bases). The CDR3 contains 16 residues. V was shortened by 0 bases and J by 1 base, with 10 bases between the two germline ends. Germline values: CDR1 SGHRS, CDR2 YFSETQ. The CDR3 here is CASSLGRRVNTGELFF. The CDR3, as DNA: TGCGCCAGCAGCTTGGGCCGGAGGGTGAACACCGGGGAGCTGTTTTTT. Full variable domain (remainder filled in from reference TRBV5-1 and TRBJ2-2): KAGVTQTPRYLIKTRGQQVTLSCSPISGHRSVSWYQQTPGQGLQFLFEYFSETQRNKGNFPGRFSGRQFSNSRSEMNVSTLELGDSALYLCASSLGRRVNTGELFFGEGSRLTVL.

V usage is TRBV5-6 and J usage is TRBJ2-7; 9 nucleotides align to TRBD2. Losses at the gene ends were 3 bases for V and 1 base for J; bases not matched to a gene: 14. In germline, CDR1 is SGHDT, CDR2 YYEEEE. The CDR3 has 18 amino acids. DNA of the CDR3: TGTGCCAGCAGCTCCCTGGGACTAGCTAGAGGACTTTCCTACGAGCAGTACTTC. This translates into CASSSLGLARGLSYEQYF. The full variable domain, with the rest looked up from reference TRBV5-6 and TRBJ2-7, is DAGVTQSPTHLIKTRGQQVTLRCSPKSGHDTVSWYQQALGQGPQFIFQYYEEEERQRGNFPDRFSGHQFPNYSSELNVNALLLGDSALYLCASSSLGLARGLSYEQYFGPGTRLTVT.

This rearrangement joins TRBV7-3 to TRBJ1-1, with D maybe TRBD1 (6 bases). The germline V gene has CDR1 SGHTA and CDR2 FQGTGA. The V gene lost 5 bases and the J gene lost 1 base, with 11 bases spanning the gap. The CDR3 contains 14 residues. The CDR3 loop is CASSPRGTNTEAFF. DNA for the CDR3: TGTGCCAGCAGCCCGAGGGGGACGAACACTGAAGCTTTCTTT.

The chain recombines TRBV7-2 with TRBJ1-2, with TRBD1 identical over 8 bases. J gave up 5 bases and V 4 bases, and 9 bases lay outside the gene matches. The CDR3 contains 15 residues. The germline CDR1 and CDR2 sequences are SGHTA and FQGNSA. The chain's CDR3 is CASSSRRQGRYGYTF. The CDR3 bases are TGTGCCAGCAGCTCACGACGACAGGGGCGTTATGGCTACACCTTC.

The chain couples TRBV5-1 to TRBJ1-2; 7 positions agree with TRBD1. The V gene's germline CDR1 is SGHRS and CDR2 YFSETQ. This CDR3 is built from 13 residues. The junction had 3 bases not matched to a gene; V was cut back by 5 bases and J by 2 bases. In nucleotides, the CDR3 is TGCGCCAGCAGGGTACAGGGGAACTATGGCTACACCTTC. The encoded protein is CASRVQGNYGYTF.

The CDR3 sequence is CASSFSGTGSEQFF. The CDR3 nucleotides are TGTGCCAGCAGCTTCTCCGGGACAGGGAGTGAGCAGTTCTTC. The gene calls are TRBV9 and TRBJ2-1; 9 bases line up with TRBD1. V trimming: 4 bases; J trimming: 9 bases; junction bases outside the gene matches: 8. The CDR3 spans 14 residues. The germline CDR1 and CDR2 sequences are SGDLS and YYNGEE.

J is TRBJ1-5 and V is TRBV6-6; 7 bases match TRBD1. Trimming cost V 7 bases and J 3 bases; bases outside gene matches: 12. This CDR3 has 16 amino acids. Germline-derived CDR1 and CDR2 are MNHNY and SVGAGI (reference sequence). In DNA form, the CDR3 reads TGTGCCAGCAACGACCCACAGGGGATTTCCAATCAGCCCCAGCATTTT. As protein: CASNDPQGISNQPQHF.

This chain joins TRBV4-1 and TRBJ1-3; TRBD1 aligns across 9 bases. J was trimmed by 0 bases and V by 3 bases; bases with no gene match: 15. This CDR3 is built from 20 residues. Germline lookup yields CDR1 MGHRA and CDR2 YSYEKL. As DNA, the CDR3 is TGCGCCAGCAGCCAGCTGACAGGGGGAAACAATTTGAACTCTGGAAACACCATATATTTT. It yields the protein CASSQLTGGNNLNSGNTIYF.

The chain links TRBV7-9 to TRBJ1-2; D gene uncertain. The V end lost 2 bases, the J end lost 5 bases, and 12 bases lay between the germline ends. The CDR3 extends over 14 amino acids. Germline V lookup: CDR1 SEHNR, CDR2 FQNEAQ (reference sequence). The CDR3 reads CASSLQPATYGYTF. As DNA, the CDR3 is TGTGCCAGCAGCTTACAACCGGCGACTTATGGCTACACCTTC.

The chain has TRBV5-6 and TRBJ2-3; the match to TRBD2 covers 7 bases. This CDR3 comprises 15 residues. Germline CDR1 SGHDT, CDR2 YYEEEE. Losses at the gene ends were 5 bases for V and 1 base for J; bases not matched to a gene: 7. CDR3 in amino acids: CASRWGGVRTDTQYF. CDR3 coding DNA: TGTGCCAGCAGGTGGGGGGGAGTGCGCACAGATACGCAGTATTTT. The complete variable domain, with remaining parts taken from reference TRBV5-6 and TRBJ2-3, reads DAGVTQSPTHLIKTRGQQVTLRCSPKSGHDTVSWYQQALGQGPQFIFQYYEEEERQRGNFPDRFSGHQFPNYSSELNVNALLLGDSALYLCASRWGGVRTDTQYFGPGTRLTVL.

This clone occurred once. The chain recombines TRBV6-1 with TRBJ2-3; the D is unclear. In germline, CDR1 is MNHNS, CDR2 SASEGT. Trimming pared 6 bases from V and 0 bases from J, leaving 7 bases between. The CDR3 extends over 13 amino acids. The CDR3 DNA follows: TGTGCCAGCAGGGAGCCTAGCACAGATACGCAGTATTTT. Its translation is CASREPSTDTQYF.

This chain uses TRBV19 with TRBJ2-3, with a possible D match to TRBD2 (6 bases). Trimming took 6 bases from V and 1 from J, leaving 17 bases between them. The CDR3 sequence is 16 residues long. Looked up from germline, CDR1 is LNHDA and CDR2 is SQIVND (reference sequence). The CDR3 loop reads CASSIRRGRGTDTQYF. CDR3 coding DNA: TGTGCCAGTAGCATAAGGAGGGGCAGGGGCACAGATACGCAGTATTTT.

The chain links TRBV11-2 to TRBJ2-3; D unclear. Germline CDR1 and CDR2: SGHAT and FQNNGV. This CDR3 has 15 residues. V lost 5 bases and J 2 bases, leaving 14 bases between the germline ends. CDR3 nucleotide sequence: TGTGCCAGCAGCAAGGAAGGTAGACACACAGATACGCAGTATTTT. This gives the protein CASSKEGRHTDTQYF.

V gene TRBV13 combines with J gene TRBJ2-1; 12 bases are shared with TRBD2. Germline CDR1 reads PRHDT; CDR2 reads FYEKMQ (reference sequence). Losses at the gene ends were 6 bases for V and 4 bases for J; bases not matched to a gene: 10. The CDR3 is 17 residues long. In nucleotides, the CDR3 is TGTGCCAGCAGATCCCGACTAGCGGGAGTCCAATACAATGAGCAGTTCTTC. Amino acids: CASRSRLAGVQYNEQFF.

The CDR3 region has the DNA TGCGCCAGCAGCTGGACCGGGACTAGCGGGGGATATGAGCAGTTCTTC. This sequence encodes CASSWTGTSGGYEQFF. The genes are TRBV5-1 and TRBJ2-1; 14 nucleotides match TRBD2. Germline loops: CDR1 SGHRS, CDR2 YFSETQ. There are 16 residues in the CDR3. J gave up 8 bases and V 3 bases, and 7 bases lay outside the gene matches.

The chain is built from TRBV11-3 and TRBJ2-2; perhaps TRBD2 as D (5 bases). Trimming removed 3 bases from V and 1 base from J, with 6 bases in between. CDR3 length equals 14 residues. CDR1 is SGHNT, CDR2 YENEEA, per germline. CDR3: CASSLRENTGELFF. In nucleotides, the CDR3 is TGTGCCAGCAGCTTGAGGGAGAACACCGGGGAGCTGTTTTTT.

The chain recombines TRBV7-9 with TRBJ2-1; 9 bases align to TRBD2. The CDR3 loop spans 16 amino acids. Germline V CDR1 and CDR2: SEHNR, FQNEAQ (reference sequence). Trimming took 2 bases from V and 5 from J; bases not matched to a gene: 7. The CDR3 DNA is TGTGCCAGCAGCTTATTTGTGACTAGCGGAAACAATGAGCAGTTCTTC. This sequence encodes CASSLFVTSGNNEQFF.

This chain connects TRBV4-3 to TRBJ2-1, with D perhaps matching TRBD2 (6 bases). Trimming stripped 1 base from V and 7 bases from J, with 20 bases between. This CDR3 comprises 17 residues. CDR1 and CDR2 (germline): LGHNA, YSLEER. This CDR3 reads CASSQAPDYPLRNEQFF. DNA of the CDR3: TGCGCCAGCAGCCAAGCGCCGGACTACCCCCTTAGGAATGAGCAGTTCTTC.

This sequence joins TRBV9 and TRBJ2-3; a possible D gene is TRBD2 (5 bases). Deletions cut 1 base from V and 1 base from J, with 19 bases between. The V gene's germline CDR1 is SGDLS and CDR2 YYNGEE. The CDR3 is 18 amino acids. CDR3: CASSVQAGGGDGTDTQYF. The CDR3 DNA follows: TGTGCCAGCAGCGTACAGGCAGGAGGTGGGGATGGCACAGATACGCAGTATTTT. Full variable domain (missing parts from reference TRBV9 and TRBJ2-3): DSGVTQTPKHLITATGQRVTLRCSPRSGDLSVYWYQQSLDQGLQFLIQYYNGEERAKGNILERFSAQQFPDLHSELNLSSLELGDSALYFCASSVQAGGGDGTDTQYFGPGTRLTVL.

This CDR3 reads CASTLNTSGKNIQYF. CDR3 in DNA: TGTGCCAGCACCTTAAACACTAGCGGCAAAAACATTCAGTACTTC. The genes are TRBV6-1 and TRBJ2-4, with 8 bases lining up with TRBD2. The CDR3 is 15 residues long. Germline-derived CDR1 and CDR2 are MNHNS and SASEGT. Trimming took 7 bases from V and 3 from J; bases not matched to a gene: 8.

The chain uses TRBV7-8 and TRBJ2-1; 11 positions match TRBD1. The CDR3 has 20 amino acids. Germline V gene sequence: CDR1 SGHVS, CDR2 FQNEAQ. Losses at the gene ends were 1 base for V and 7 bases for J; bases not matched to a gene: 18. The CDR3 protein is CASSLGLEFPGQGVSNEQFF. In nucleotides, the CDR3 is TGTGCCAGCAGCTTAGGGCTAGAGTTTCCGGGACAGGGGGTCTCTAATGAGCAGTTCTTC.

V usage is TRBV7-6 and J usage is TRBJ2-3, with TRBD1 matching over 7 bases. Germline loops: CDR1 SGHVS, CDR2 FNYEAQ. The CDR3 covers 15 residues. The trim removed 4 bases at V and 1 base at J, leaving 5 bases unmatched. The CDR3 bases are TGTGCCAGCAGCTCGCACAGGGGCCGCACAGATACGCAGTATTTT. It translates to CASSSHRGRTDTQYF.